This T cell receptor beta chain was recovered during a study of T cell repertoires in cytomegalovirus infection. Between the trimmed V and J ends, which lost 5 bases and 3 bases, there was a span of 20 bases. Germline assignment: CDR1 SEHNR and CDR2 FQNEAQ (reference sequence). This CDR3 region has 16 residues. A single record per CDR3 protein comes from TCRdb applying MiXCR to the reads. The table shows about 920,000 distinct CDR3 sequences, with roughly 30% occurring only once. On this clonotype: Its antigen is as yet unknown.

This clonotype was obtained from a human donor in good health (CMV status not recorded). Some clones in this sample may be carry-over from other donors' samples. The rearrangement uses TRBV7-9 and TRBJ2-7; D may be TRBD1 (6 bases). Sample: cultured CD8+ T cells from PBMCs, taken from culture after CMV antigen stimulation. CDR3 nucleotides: TGTGCCAGCAGCCCGCTGACAGGTATGCTTGGCTACGAGCAGTACGTC. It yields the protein CASSPLTGMLGYEQYV.